Below are 18 T cell receptor beta chains sequenced from a single sample in a study of T-cell reconstitution after alpha-beta-depleted transplantation in children. TCRbeta library preparation incorporated unique molecular identifiers. TCRdb ran MiXCR on the PCR reads and lists one entry per CDR3 protein. The sample holds 70,000 or so distinct CDR3 sequences, approximately 10% seen once. The source material was PBMCs, sampled before TCRalphabeta/CD19-depleted stem cell transplant. The receptors come from a boy aged 5-17 years with acute myeloid leukemia, due to receive a stem cell transplant.

This clonotype was seen ten or more times. The chain has TRBV3-1 and TRBJ2-3; 7 bases map to TRBD2. Per the germline V gene, CDR1 is LGHDT and CDR2 is YNNKEL (reference sequence). This CDR3 has 18 residues. V dropped 4 bases and J dropped 0; count of bases not matched to a gene: 13. The CDR3 nucleotides are TGTGCCAGCAGCCCCGGGGGGAACCAACCACTTAGCACAGATACGCAGTATTTT. As protein: CASSPGGNQPLSTDTQYF.

This clonotype was observed at least ten times. CDR3 coding DNA: TGCAGTGCCCTGGTCCCCAGCTCCTACGAGCAGTACTTC. Amino acids: CSALVPSSYEQYF. The genes are TRBV20-1 and TRBJ2-7, with D unclear. The CDR3 has 13 amino acids. V was shortened by 6 bases and J by 0 bases, with 12 bases between the two germline ends. The germline gives CDR1 DFQATT, CDR2 SNEGSKA (reference sequence).

This clonotype was seen many times. The rearrangement links TRBV11-1 to TRBJ2-1, with 14 bases that match TRBD2. The germline V gene encodes CDR1 SGHAT and CDR2 FQDESV (reference sequence). There are 17 residues in the CDR3. The ends lost 1 base at V and 9 bases at J; junction bases unmatched: 8. The CDR3 DNA reads TGTGCCAGCAGCTTAGTTTTCGTAGGGACTAGCGGGAGTGAGCAGTTCTTC. It is translated as CASSLVFVGTSGSEQFF.

This clonotype was detected many times. V is TRBV11-2 and J is TRBJ2-3; D is undetermined. V gave up 5 bases and J gave up 3 bases, with 9 bases separating them. CDR3 length equals 13 residues. From germline, CDR1 is SGHAT and CDR2 FQNNGV. The CDR3 reads CASSEVLTDTQYF. The CDR3 DNA is TGTGCCAGCAGCGAAGTTTTAACAGATACGCAGTATTTT.

This clonotype was picked up many times. The CDR3 coding sequence is TGCGCCAGCAGCTGGGGAGAGACCCAGTACTTC. Protein product: CASSWGETQYF. The J gene is TRBJ2-5, the V gene TRBV5-1; D remains unclear. V was trimmed by 3 bases and J by 4 bases, leaving 4 bases between them. CDR3 length: 11 residues. Germline V gives CDR1 SGHRS, CDR2 YFSETQ.

This clonotype was seen ten or more times. This chain joins TRBV5-1 and TRBJ2-7, with D tentatively TRBD1 (7 bases). This CDR3 spans 15 amino acids. Germline values: CDR1 SGHRS, CDR2 YFSETQ. With 4 bases removed from V and 2 bases from J, the gap between germline ends came to 16 bases. Here the CDR3 reads CASSVGGTVPYEQYF. In nucleotides, the CDR3 is TGCGCCAGCAGCGTCGGAGGGACAGTCCCCTACGAGCAGTACTTC.

This clonotype showed up many times. The CDR3 loop is CASSLGQLTSEAFF. DNA for the CDR3: TGCGCCAGCAGCTTGGGCCAGCTAACGTCTGAAGCTTTCTTT. The chain recombines TRBV5-1 with TRBJ1-1; D ambiguous. With 0 bases removed from V and 6 bases from J, the gap between germline ends came to 12 bases. The CDR3 runs to 14 residues. Looked up from germline, CDR1 is SGHRS and CDR2 is YFSETQ.

In its sample, this clonotype was seen many times. The rearrangement uses TRBV29-1 and TRBJ2-1; possibly TRBD2 for D (6 bases). The CDR3 has 12 residues. Germline CDR1 reads SQVTM; CDR2 reads ANQGSEA. Deletions cut 4 bases from V and 3 bases from J, with 7 bases between. CDR3 bases: TGCAGCGTTGGGGGACTCTACAATGAGCAGTTCTTC. Its protein product is CSVGGLYNEQFF.

This clonotype was observed many times. This chain links TRBV11-2 with TRBJ2-3; no firm D call. Trimming removed 5 bases at V and 7 bases at J, with 13 bases between. This CDR3 region has 13 residues. CDR1 is SGHAT, CDR2 FQNNGV, per germline. The CDR3 is CASSPPDRYTQYF. The CDR3 DNA reads as TGTGCCAGCAGCCCCCCCGACCGGTATACGCAGTATTTT.

This clonotype was counted ten times or more. The genes are TRBV4-3 and TRBJ2-7; D assignment may be TRBD1 or TRBD2 (5 bases each). Looked up from germline, CDR1 is LGHNA and CDR2 is YSLEER. The CDR3 is 15 amino acids. The germline V and J ends were trimmed by 1 base and 3 bases, with 13 bases remaining between them. This CDR3 is CASSQGPGAYYEQYF. For the CDR3, the DNA is TGCGCCAGCAGCCAAGGGCCCGGGGCGTACTACGAGCAGTACTTC.

This clonotype was counted many times. V is TRBV20-1 and J is TRBJ2-2, with TRBD2 matching 7 bases. CDR1 is DFQATT, CDR2 SNEGSKA, per germline (reference sequence). V was clipped by 3 bases and J by 5 bases; unmatched bases: 9. The CDR3 length is 15 residues. CDR3 region: CSARIGGRGTGELFF. DNA of the CDR3: TGCAGTGCTAGGATTGGCGGGAGAGGTACCGGGGAGCTGTTTTTT.

This clonotype was detected many times. The chain is built from TRBV2 and TRBJ2-1; D gene uncertain. The V and J ends lost 11 bases and 4 bases respectively, with 18 bases between them. In germline, CDR1 is SNHLY, CDR2 FYNNEI. The CDR3 contains 14 residues. The CDR3 spells CARQLDPLYNEQFF. CDR3 coding DNA: TGTGCCCGCCAACTTGACCCACTTTACAATGAGCAGTTCTTC.

This clonotype was found many times. The chain links TRBV7-9 to TRBJ1-4; 7 bases align to TRBD1. From germline, CDR1 is SEHNR and CDR2 FQNEAQ (reference sequence). The length of the CDR3 is 16 residues. V shed 4 bases and J 0 bases; nucleotides not matched to a gene: 5. The CDR3 loop is CASSSGGHSTNEKLFF. DNA for the CDR3: TGTGCCAGCAGCTCAGGGGGACATTCAACTAATGAAAAACTGTTTTTT.

This clonotype was seen many times. The chain joins TRBV5-1 to TRBJ1-1, with D uncertain. CDR1 SGHRS and CDR2 YFSETQ come from the germline V gene. This CDR3 has 15 amino acids. The V end lost 6 bases, the J end lost 0 bases, and 15 bases lay between the germline ends. CDR3 bases: TGCGCCAGCACCTGGAGGGCAGGAATGAACACTGAAGCTTTCTTT. Translation: CASTWRAGMNTEAFF.

This clonotype was detected ten times or more. The gene calls are TRBV20-1 and TRBJ1-6, with TRBD1 matching 7 bases. Unmatched junction bases numbered 7, after V lost 3 bases and J lost 2 bases. The CDR3 is 16 residues long. From germline, CDR1 is DFQATT and CDR2 SNEGSKA (reference sequence). The CDR3 DNA reads TGCAGTGCTAGGGAGACAGGGCGAACCTATAATTCACCCCTCCACTTT. Amino acids: CSARETGRTYNSPLHF.

In this sample, this clonotype turned up many times. The CDR3 loop is CASRRAGTDTQYF. As DNA, the CDR3 is TGTGCCAGCAGGCGCGCCGGTACTGATACGCAGTATTTT. The rearrangement links TRBV28 to TRBJ2-3; no clear D. CDR1 is MDHEN and CDR2 is SYDVKM in the germline V gene. This CDR3 is built from 13 residues. V gave up 6 bases and J gave up 6 bases, with 13 bases separating them.

In this sample, this clonotype turned up a few times. V gene TRBV20-1 combines with J gene TRBJ2-7; 10 nucleotides match TRBD1. V gave up 4 bases and J gave up 6 bases; unmatched junction bases: 6. CDR1 is DFQATT, CDR2 SNEGSKA, per germline (reference sequence). This CDR3 spans 13 amino acids. The CDR3 region is CSANDRGLGEQYF. The CDR3, as DNA: TGCAGTGCTAACGACAGGGGGCTTGGCGAGCAGTACTTC.

In its sample, this clonotype was seen many times. This chain links TRBV12-3 or TRBV12-4 with TRBJ2-1; D is possibly TRBD1 (6 bases). V was clipped by 7 bases and J by 2 bases, with 15 bases between them. This CDR3 has 15 amino acids. This CDR3 reads CASTLGDRTYNEQFF. The CDR3 DNA reads as TGTGCCAGCACCCTCGGAGACAGGACCTACAATGAGCAGTTCTTC.